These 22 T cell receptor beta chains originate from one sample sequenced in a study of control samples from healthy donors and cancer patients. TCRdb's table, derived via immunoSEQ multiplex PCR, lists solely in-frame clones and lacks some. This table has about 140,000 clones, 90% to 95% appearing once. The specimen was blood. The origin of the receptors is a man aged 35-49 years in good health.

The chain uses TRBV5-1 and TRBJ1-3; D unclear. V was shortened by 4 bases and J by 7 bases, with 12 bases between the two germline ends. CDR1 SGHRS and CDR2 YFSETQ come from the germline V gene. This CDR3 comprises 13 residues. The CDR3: CASSADGANTIYF. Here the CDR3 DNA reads TGCGCCAGCAGCGCGGACGGAGCTAACACCATATATTTT.

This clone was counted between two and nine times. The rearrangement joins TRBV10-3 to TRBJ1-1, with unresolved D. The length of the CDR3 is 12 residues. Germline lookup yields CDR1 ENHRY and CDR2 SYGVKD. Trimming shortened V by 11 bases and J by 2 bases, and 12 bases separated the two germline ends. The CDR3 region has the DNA TGTGCCGCTTCCGGACCCAACACTGAAGCTTTCTTT. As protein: CAASGPNTEAFF.

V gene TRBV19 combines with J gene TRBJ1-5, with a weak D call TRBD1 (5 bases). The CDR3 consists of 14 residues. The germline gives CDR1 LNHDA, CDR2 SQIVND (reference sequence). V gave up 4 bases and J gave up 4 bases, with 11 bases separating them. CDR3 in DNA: TGTGCCAGTAGTACCGGACAAGGAAATCAGCCCCAGCATTTT. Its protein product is CASSTGQGNQPQHF.

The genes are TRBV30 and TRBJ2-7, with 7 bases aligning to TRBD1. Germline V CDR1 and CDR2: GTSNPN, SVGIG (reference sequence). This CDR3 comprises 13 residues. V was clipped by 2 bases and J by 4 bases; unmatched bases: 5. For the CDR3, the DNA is TGTGCCTGGAGTAAGGGGGCAAGGTACGAGCAGTACTTC. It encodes CAWSKGARYEQYF.

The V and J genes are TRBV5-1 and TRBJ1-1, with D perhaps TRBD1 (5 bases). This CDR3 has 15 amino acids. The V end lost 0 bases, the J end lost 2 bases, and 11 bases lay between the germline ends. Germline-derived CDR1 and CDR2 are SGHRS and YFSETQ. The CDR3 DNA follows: TGCGCCAGCAGCTTGGTTTTCGGGGGTAACACTGAAGCTTTCTTT. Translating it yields CASSLVFGGNTEAFF. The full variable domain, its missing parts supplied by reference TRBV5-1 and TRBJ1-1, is KAGVTQTPRYLIKTRGQQVTLSCSPISGHRSVSWYQQTPGQGLQFLFEYFSETQRNKGNFPGRFSGRQFSNSRSEMNVSTLELGDSALYLCASSLVFGGNTEAFFGQGTRLTVV.

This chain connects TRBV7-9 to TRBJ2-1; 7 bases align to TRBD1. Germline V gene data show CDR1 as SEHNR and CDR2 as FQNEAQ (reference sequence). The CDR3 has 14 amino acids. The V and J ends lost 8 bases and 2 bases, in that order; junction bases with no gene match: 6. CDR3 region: CASGGQWTYNEQFF. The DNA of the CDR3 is TGTGCCAGCGGGGGACAGTGGACCTACAATGAGCAGTTCTTC.

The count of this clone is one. CDR3 nucleotide sequence: TGCGCCAGCAGCCAAGCGGGGCCGGGGACAGATACGCAGTATTTT. It specifies CASSQAGPGTDTQYF. This chain joins TRBV4-1 and TRBJ2-3; perhaps D is TRBD1 or TRBD2 (5 bases each). Per the germline V gene, CDR1 is MGHRA and CDR2 is YSYEKL. The V end was cut by 1 base, the J end by 3 bases, with 11 bases between. The CDR3 is 15 amino acids.

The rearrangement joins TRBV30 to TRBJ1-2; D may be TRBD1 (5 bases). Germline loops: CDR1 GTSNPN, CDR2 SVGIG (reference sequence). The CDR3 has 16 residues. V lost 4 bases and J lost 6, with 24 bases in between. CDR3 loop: CAWTSRLQVEGDGYTF. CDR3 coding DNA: TGTGCCTGGACATCCCGTCTGCAGGTCGAAGGGGATGGCTACACCTTC.

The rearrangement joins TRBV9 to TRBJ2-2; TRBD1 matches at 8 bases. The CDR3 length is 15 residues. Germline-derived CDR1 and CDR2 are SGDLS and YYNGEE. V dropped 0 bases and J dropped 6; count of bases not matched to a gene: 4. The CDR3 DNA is TGTGCCAGCAGCGTAGTAGACAGGGGACCCGGGGAGCTGTTTTTT. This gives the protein CASSVVDRGPGELFF.

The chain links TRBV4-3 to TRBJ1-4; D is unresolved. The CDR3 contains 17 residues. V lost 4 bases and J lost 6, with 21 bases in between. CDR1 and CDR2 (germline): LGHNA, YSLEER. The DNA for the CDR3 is TGCGCCAGCAGCCTTGGACCATTTAAGGCGTCGGATGAAAAACTGTTTTTT. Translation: CASSLGPFKASDEKLFF.

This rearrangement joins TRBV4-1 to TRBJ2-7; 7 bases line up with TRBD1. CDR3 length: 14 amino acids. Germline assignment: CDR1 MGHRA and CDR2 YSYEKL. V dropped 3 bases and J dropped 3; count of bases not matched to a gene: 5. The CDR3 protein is CASSHQGEHYEQYF. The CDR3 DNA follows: TGCGCCAGCAGCCACCAGGGGGAACACTACGAGCAGTACTTC.

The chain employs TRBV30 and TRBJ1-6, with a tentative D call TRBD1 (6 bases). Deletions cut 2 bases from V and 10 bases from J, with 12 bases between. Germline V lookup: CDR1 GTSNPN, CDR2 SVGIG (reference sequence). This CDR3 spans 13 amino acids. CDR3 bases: TGTGCCTGGAGTAAGGGGGGGGAATCACCCCTCCACTTT. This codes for CAWSKGGESPLHF.

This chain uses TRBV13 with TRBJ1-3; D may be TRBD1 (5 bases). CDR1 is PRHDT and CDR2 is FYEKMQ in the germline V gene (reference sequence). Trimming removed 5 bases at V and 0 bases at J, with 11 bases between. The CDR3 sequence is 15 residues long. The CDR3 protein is CASSPDSGSGNTIYF. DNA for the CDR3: TGTGCCAGCAGCCCCGACAGCGGCTCTGGAAACACCATATATTTT.

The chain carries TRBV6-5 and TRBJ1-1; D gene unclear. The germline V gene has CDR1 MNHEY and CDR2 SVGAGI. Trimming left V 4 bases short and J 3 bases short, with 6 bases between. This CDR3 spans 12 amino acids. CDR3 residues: CASSSFDTEAFF. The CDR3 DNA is TGTGCCAGCAGTTCCTTCGACACTGAAGCTTTCTTT.

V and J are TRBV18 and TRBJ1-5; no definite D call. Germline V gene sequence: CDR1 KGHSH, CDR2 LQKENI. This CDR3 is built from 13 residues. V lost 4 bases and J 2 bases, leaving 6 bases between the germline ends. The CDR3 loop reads CASSRAGNQPQHF. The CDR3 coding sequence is TGTGCCAGCTCACGCGCAGGCAATCAGCCCCAGCATTTT.

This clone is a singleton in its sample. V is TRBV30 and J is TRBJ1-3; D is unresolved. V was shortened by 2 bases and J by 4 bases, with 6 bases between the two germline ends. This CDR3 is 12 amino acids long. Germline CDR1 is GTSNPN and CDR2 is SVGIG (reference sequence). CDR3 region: CAWSYQGNTIYF. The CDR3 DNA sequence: TGTGCCTGGAGTTACCAGGGAAACACCATATATTTT.

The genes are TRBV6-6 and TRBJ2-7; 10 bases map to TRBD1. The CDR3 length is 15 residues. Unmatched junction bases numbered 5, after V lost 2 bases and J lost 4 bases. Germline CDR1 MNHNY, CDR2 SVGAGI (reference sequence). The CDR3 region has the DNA TGTGCCAGCAGTTACAGCGGGACAGGGGATTACGAGCAGTACTTC. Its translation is CASSYSGTGDYEQYF.

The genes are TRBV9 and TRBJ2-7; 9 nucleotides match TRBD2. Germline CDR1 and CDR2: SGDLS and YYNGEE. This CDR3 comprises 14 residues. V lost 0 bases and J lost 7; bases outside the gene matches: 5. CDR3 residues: CASSVGLAEKEQYF. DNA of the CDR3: TGTGCCAGCAGCGTAGGACTAGCGGAAAAAGAGCAGTACTTC.

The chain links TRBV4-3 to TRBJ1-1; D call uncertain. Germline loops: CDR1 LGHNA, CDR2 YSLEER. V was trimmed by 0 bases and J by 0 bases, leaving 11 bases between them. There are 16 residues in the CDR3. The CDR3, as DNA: TGCGCCAGCAGCCAAGAAGTGGCACCTCTGAACACTGAAGCTTTCTTT. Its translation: CASSQEVAPLNTEAFF.

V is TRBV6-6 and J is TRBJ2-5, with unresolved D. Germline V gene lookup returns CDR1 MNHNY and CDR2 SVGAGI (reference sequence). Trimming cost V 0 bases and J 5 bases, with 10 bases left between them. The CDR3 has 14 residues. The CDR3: CASSYSMGFETQYF. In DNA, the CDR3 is TGTGCCAGCAGTTACTCGATGGGGTTTGAGACCCAGTACTTC.

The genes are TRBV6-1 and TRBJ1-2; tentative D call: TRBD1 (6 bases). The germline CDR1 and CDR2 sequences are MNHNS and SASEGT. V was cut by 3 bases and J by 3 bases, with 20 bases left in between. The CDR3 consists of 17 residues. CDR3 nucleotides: TGTGCCAGCAGTGACGACCGACAGGCAGGTACCGACTATGGCTACACCTTC. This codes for CASSDDRQAGTDYGYTF.

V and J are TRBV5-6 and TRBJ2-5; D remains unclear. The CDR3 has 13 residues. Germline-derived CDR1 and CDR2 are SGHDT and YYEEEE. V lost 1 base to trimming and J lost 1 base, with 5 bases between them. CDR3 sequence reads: CASSLLLQETQYF. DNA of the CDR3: TGTGCCAGCAGCTTGCTCCTCCAAGAGACCCAGTACTTC.